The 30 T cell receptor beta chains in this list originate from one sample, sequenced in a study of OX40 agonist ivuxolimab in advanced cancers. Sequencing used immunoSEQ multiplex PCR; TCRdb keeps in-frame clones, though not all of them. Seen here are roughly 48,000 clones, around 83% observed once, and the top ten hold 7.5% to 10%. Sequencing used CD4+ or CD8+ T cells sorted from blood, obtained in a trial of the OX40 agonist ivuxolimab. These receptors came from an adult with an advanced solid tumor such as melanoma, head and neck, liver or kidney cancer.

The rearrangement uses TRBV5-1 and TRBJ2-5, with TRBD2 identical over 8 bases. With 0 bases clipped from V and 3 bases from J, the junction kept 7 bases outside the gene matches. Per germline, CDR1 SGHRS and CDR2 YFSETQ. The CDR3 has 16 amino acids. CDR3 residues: CASSLVPGRGEETQYF. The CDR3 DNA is TGCGCCAGCAGCTTGGTTCCAGGGCGGGGGGAAGAGACCCAGTACTTC.

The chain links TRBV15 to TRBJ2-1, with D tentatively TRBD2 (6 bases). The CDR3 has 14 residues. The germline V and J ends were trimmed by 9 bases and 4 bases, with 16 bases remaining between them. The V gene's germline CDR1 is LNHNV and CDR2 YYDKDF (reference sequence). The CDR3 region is CATSPTGEYNEQFF. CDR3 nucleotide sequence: TGTGCCACGTCTCCAACGGGAGAATACAATGAGCAGTTCTTC.

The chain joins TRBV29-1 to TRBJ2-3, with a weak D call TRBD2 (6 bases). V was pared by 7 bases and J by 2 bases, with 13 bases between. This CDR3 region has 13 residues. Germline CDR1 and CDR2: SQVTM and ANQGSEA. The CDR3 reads CSAAAGLTDTQYF. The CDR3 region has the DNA TGCAGCGCCGCGGCGGGGCTCACAGATACGCAGTATTTT.

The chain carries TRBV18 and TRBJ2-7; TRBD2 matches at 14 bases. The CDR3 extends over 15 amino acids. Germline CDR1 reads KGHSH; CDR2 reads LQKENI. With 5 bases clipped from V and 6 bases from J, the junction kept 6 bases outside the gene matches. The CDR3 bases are TGTGCCAGCTCAATTCGTGGACTAGCGGGAGGCGAGCAGTACTTC. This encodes CASSIRGLAGGEQYF.

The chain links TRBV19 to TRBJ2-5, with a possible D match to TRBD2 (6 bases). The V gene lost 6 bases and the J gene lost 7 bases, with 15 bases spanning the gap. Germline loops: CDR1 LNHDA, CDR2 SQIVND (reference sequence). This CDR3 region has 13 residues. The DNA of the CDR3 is TGTGCCAGTAGGGGCGGGGCCCGGGGGACCCAGTACTTC. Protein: CASRGGARGTQYF.

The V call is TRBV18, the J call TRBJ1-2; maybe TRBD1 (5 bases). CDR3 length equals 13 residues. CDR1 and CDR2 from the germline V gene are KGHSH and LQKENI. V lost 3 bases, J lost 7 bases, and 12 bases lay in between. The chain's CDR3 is CASSPQGTGGYTF. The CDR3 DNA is TGTGCCAGCTCACCCCAGGGTACGGGTGGCTACACCTTC. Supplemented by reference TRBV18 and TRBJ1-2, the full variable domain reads NAGVMQNPRHLVRRRGQEARLRCSPMKGHSHVYWYRQLPEEGLKFMVYLQKENIIDESGMPKERFSAEFPKEGPSILRIQQVVRGDSAAYFCASSPQGTGGYTFGSGTRLTVV.

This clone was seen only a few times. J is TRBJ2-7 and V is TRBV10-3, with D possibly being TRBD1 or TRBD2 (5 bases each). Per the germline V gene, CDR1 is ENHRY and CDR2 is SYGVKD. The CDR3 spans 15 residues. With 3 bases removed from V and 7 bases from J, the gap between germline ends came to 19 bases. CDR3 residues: CAISDPNRGPGEQYF. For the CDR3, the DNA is TGTGCCATCAGTGACCCCAACCGGGGCCCGGGAGAGCAGTACTTC.

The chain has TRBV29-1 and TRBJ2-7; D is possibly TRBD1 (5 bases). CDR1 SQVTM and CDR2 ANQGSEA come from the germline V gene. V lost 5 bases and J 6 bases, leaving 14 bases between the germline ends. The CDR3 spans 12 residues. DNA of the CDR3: TGCAGCGTTTCAGATGTGGGGCCCGAGCAGTACTTC. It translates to CSVSDVGPEQYF.

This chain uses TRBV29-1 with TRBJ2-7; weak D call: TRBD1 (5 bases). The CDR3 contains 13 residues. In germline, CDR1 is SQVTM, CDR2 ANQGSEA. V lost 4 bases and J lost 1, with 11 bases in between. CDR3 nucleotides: TGCAGCGTTGTCCGGGCAGGGTCCTACGAGCAGTACTTC. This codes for CSVVRAGSYEQYF.

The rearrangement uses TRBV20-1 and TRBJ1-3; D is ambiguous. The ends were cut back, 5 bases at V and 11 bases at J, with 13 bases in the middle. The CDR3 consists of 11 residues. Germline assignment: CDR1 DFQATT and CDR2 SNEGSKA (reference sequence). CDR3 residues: CSAGNLGPIYF. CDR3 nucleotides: TGCAGTGCTGGTAATCTGGGCCCCATATATTTT.

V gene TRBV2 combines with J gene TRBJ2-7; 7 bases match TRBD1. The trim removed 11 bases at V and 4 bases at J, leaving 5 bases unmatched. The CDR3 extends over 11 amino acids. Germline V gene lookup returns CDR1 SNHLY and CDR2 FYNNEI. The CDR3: CAGTGEYEQYF. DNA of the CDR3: TGTGCCGGAACAGGGGAATACGAGCAGTACTTC.

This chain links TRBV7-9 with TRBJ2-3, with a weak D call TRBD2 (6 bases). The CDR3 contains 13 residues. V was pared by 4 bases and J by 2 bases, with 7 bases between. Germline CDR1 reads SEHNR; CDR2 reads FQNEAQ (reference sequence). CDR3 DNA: TGTGCCAGCAGCTGGGACTCCACAGATACGCAGTATTTT. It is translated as CASSWDSTDTQYF. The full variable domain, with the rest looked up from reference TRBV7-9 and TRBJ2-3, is DTGVSQNPRHKITKRGQNVTFRCDPISEHNRLYWYRQTLGQGPEFLTYFQNEAQLEKSRLLSDRFSAERPKGSFSTLEIQRTEQGDSAMYLCASSWDSTDTQYFGPGTRLTVL.

CDR3 in DNA: TGTGCCAGCAGCCGCGGGACTAGCTTAGGCAATGAGCAGTTCTTC. This gives the protein CASSRGTSLGNEQFF. V and J are TRBV6-5 and TRBJ2-1; 9 bases map to TRBD2. J gave up 6 bases and V 6 bases, and 9 bases lay outside the gene matches. Germline V gene sequence: CDR1 MNHEY, CDR2 SVGAGI. The CDR3 extends over 15 amino acids.

The CDR3 loop reads CASKTGGFYEQYF. CDR3 coding DNA: TGTGCCAGCAAGACAGGGGGGTTCTACGAGCAGTACTTC. This rearrangement joins TRBV27 to TRBJ2-7, with 9 bases that match TRBD1. The V and J ends lost 7 bases and 3 bases, in that order; junction bases with no gene match: 4. Germline CDR1 reads MNHEY; CDR2 reads SMNVEV (reference sequence). CDR3 size: 13 residues.

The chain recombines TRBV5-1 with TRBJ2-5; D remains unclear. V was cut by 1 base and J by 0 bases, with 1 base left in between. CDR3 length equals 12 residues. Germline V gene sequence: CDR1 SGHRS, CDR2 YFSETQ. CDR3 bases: TGCGCCAGCAGCTTGTACCAAGAGACCCAGTACTTC. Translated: CASSLYQETQYF.

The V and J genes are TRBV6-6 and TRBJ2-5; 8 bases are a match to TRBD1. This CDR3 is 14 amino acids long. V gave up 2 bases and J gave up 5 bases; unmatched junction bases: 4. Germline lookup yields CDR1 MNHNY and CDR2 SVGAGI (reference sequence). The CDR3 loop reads CASSYGQGEETQYF. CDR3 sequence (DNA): TGTGCCAGCAGTTACGGACAGGGTGAGGAGACCCAGTACTTC.

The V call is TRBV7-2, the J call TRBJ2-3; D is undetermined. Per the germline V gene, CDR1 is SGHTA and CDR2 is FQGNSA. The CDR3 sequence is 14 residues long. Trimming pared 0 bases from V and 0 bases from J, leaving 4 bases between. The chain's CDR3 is CASSLALSTDTQYF. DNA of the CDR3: TGTGCCAGCAGCTTAGCACTGAGCACAGATACGCAGTATTTT.

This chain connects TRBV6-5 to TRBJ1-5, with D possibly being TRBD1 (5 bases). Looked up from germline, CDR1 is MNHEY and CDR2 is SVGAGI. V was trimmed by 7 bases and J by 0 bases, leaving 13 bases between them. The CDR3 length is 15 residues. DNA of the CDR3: TGTGCCAGCAATCGGGACGGCCGTAGCAATCAGCCCCAGCATTTT. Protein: CASNRDGRSNQPQHF.

The CDR3 DNA sequence: TGTGCCAGCAGAGACAGGGGTCAGCCCCAGCATTTT. It translates to CASRDRGQPQHF. V gene TRBV27 combines with J gene TRBJ1-5, with 8 bases that match TRBD1. The trim removed 6 bases at V and 6 bases at J, leaving 1 base unmatched. The germline V gene encodes CDR1 MNHEY and CDR2 SMNVEV (reference sequence). The CDR3 length is 12 residues.

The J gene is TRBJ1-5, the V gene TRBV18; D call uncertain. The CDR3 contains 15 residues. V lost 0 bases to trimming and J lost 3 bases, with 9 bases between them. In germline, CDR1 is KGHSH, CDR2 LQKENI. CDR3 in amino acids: CASSPPWATNQPQHF. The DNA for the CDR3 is TGTGCCAGCTCACCACCGTGGGCGACCAATCAGCCCCAGCATTTT.

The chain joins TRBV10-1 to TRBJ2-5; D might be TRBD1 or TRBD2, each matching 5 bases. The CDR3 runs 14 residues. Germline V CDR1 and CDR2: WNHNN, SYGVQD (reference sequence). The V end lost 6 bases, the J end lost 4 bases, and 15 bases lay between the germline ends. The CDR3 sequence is CASSRGGRGETQYF. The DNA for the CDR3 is TGCGCCAGCAGCCGTGGGGGAAGAGGAGAGACCCAGTACTTC.

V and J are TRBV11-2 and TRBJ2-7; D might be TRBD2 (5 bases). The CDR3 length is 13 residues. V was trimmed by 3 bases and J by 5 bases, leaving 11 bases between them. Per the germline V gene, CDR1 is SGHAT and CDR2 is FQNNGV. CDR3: CASSFNRGNEQYF. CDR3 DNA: TGTGCCAGCAGCTTTAATCGAGGGAACGAGCAGTACTTC.

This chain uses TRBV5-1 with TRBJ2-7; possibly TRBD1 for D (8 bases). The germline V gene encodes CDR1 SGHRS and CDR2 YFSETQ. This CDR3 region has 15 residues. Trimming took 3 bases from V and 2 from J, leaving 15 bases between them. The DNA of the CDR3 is TGCGCCAGCAGCTCGGGGGGACAGGTCGCCTACGAGCAGTACTTC. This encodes CASSSGGQVAYEQYF.

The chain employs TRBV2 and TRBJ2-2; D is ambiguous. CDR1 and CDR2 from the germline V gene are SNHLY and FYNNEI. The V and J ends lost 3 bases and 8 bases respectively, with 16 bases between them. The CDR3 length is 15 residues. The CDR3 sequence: CASSDLGLVVGELFF. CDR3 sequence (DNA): TGTGCCAGCAGTGATCTAGGCTTGGTCGTGGGGGAGCTGTTTTTT.

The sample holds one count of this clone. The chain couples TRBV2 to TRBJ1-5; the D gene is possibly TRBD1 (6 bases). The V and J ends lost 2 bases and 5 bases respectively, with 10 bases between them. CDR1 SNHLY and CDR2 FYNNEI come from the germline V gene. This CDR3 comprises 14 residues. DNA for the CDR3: TGTGCCAGCAGTGAATGGGCAGGGGATCAGCCCCAGCATTTT. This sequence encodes CASSEWAGDQPQHF.

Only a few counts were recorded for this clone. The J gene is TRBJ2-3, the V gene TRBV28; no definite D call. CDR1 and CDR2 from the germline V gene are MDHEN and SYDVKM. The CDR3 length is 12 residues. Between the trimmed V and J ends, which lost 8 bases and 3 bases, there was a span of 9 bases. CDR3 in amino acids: CASGPLTDTQYF. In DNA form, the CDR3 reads TGTGCCAGCGGGCCGTTGACAGATACGCAGTATTTT.

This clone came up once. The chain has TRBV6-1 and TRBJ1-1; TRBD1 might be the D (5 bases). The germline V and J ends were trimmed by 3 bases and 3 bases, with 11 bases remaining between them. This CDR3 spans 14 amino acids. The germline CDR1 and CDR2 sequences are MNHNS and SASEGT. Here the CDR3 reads CASSEQGMDTEAFF. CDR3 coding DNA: TGTGCCAGCAGTGAGCAGGGTATGGACACTGAAGCTTTCTTT.

The CDR3 sequence is CASSRFRGYEKLFF. For the CDR3, the DNA is TGTGCCAGTAGTCGGTTCAGGGGGTACGAAAAACTGTTTTTT. The chain employs TRBV19 and TRBJ1-4, with 7 bases aligning to TRBD1. Germline-derived CDR1 and CDR2 are LNHDA and SQIVND (reference sequence). The V gene end was trimmed by 5 bases and the J gene end by 8 bases; junction bases not matched to a gene: 8. This CDR3 region has 14 residues.

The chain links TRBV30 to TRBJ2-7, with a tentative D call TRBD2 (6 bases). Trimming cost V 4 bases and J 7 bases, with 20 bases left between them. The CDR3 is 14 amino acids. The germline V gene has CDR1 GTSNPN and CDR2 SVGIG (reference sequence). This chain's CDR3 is CAWTPWTNPREQYF. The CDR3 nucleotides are TGTGCCTGGACCCCGTGGACTAACCCCCGTGAGCAGTACTTC.

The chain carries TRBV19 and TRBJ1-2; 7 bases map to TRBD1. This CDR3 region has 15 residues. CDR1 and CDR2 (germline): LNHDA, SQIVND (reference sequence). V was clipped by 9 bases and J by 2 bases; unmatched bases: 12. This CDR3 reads CAREIGQEINYGYTF. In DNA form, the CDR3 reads TGTGCCAGAGAGATAGGACAGGAAATAAACTATGGCTACACCTTC.